A single sample is the source of the 30 T cell receptor beta chains below, sequenced in a study of PD-L1 blockade in urothelial cancer. Time point specified: pretreatment peripheral blood. Assay used: immunoSEQ multiplex PCR; TCRdb lists only in-frame clones, some missing. The profile covers approximately 94,000 clones, with roughly 84% appearing a single time and about 2% taken by the ten largest. The specimen comprised PBMCs, sampled around atezolizumab (anti-PD-L1) treatment. Receptor source: a man aged 55 to 70 with urothelial cancer.

The gene calls are TRBV6-5 and TRBJ1-1; 8 bases match TRBD1. Looked up from germline, CDR1 is MNHEY and CDR2 is SVGAGI. The CDR3 length is 13 residues. J lost 5 bases, V lost 6 bases, and 5 bases had no gene match. The CDR3 DNA reads as TGTGCCAGCAGCCTCAGGGGGCTGACTGAAGCTTTCTTT. Translating gives CASSLRGLTEAFF.

This clone has more than one count but fewer than ten. V gene TRBV19 combines with J gene TRBJ1-2; 7 bases are a match to TRBD1. V shed 5 bases and J 3 bases; nucleotides not matched to a gene: 6. The germline V gene encodes CDR1 LNHDA and CDR2 SQIVND (reference sequence). This CDR3 has 14 residues. DNA of the CDR3: TGTGCCAGTAGTGCCGGGACAGAGTACTATGGCTACACCTTC. Protein product: CASSAGTEYYGYTF.

The CDR3 protein is CASTGPMNTEAFF. In DNA form, the CDR3 reads TGTGCCAGCACTGGTCCTATGAACACTGAAGCTTTCTTT. This rearrangement joins TRBV6-1 to TRBJ1-1; D is unclear. CDR1 and CDR2 (germline): MNHNS, SASEGT. The CDR3 sequence is 13 residues long. Deletions cut 7 bases from V and 0 bases from J, with 9 bases between.

V is TRBV6-1 and J is TRBJ1-5; D call uncertain. V was clipped by 10 bases and J by 7 bases, with 14 bases between them. Germline values: CDR1 MNHNS, CDR2 SASEGT. The CDR3 extends over 12 amino acids. CDR3 protein: CATSLNFQPQHF. For the CDR3, the DNA is TGTGCCACCTCACTCAACTTCCAGCCCCAGCATTTT.

V gene TRBV11-3 combines with J gene TRBJ2-1, with 7 bases that match TRBD2. The junction had 6 bases not matched to a gene; V was cut back by 4 bases and J by 0 bases. This CDR3 has 16 amino acids. CDR1 is SGHNT and CDR2 is YENEEA in the germline V gene. The CDR3 region has the DNA TGTGCCAGCAGCTCGGGGGGACTCTTCTCCTACAATGAGCAGTTCTTC. Translated: CASSSGGLFSYNEQFF.

This chain joins TRBV6-6 and TRBJ2-7; D possibly corresponds to TRBD1 (6 bases). CDR1 MNHNY and CDR2 SVGAGI come from the germline V gene (reference sequence). This CDR3 is built from 13 residues. V was trimmed by 6 bases and J by 0 bases, leaving 9 bases between them. The CDR3 protein is CASRDSTSYEQYF. CDR3 nucleotides: TGTGCCAGCAGGGACAGTACCTCCTACGAGCAGTACTTC.

Ten or more counts support this clone. The rearrangement joins TRBV28 to TRBJ2-7; the D gene is possibly TRBD1 (6 bases). The CDR3 has 16 residues. V lost 3 bases and J lost 0, with 15 bases in between. The germline V gene has CDR1 MDHEN and CDR2 SYDVKM. The CDR3 DNA reads as TGTGCCAGCAGTTTTCTCCAGGGGCCTAGCTCCTACGAGCAGTACTTC. Translation gives CASSFLQGPSSYEQYF.

By sample share, this clone is medium-sized (0.01 to 0.1%). V gene TRBV7-3 combines with J gene TRBJ2-1; 11 bases are a match to TRBD2. Germline V gives CDR1 SGHTA, CDR2 FQGTGA. The CDR3 spans 15 residues. After removal of 3 bases from V and 6 bases from J, the junction contained 4 bases not matched to a gene. The CDR3 sequence: CASSFTSGSGNEQFF. In DNA form, the CDR3 reads TGTGCCAGCAGCTTTACTAGCGGGAGTGGCAATGAGCAGTTCTTC.

As DNA, the CDR3 is TGCGCCAGCAGCTTGGTACGGGACGCTAGCGGGAGACAAGAGACCCAGTACTTC. This encodes CASSLVRDASGRQETQYF. This chain uses TRBV5-1 with TRBJ2-5, with TRBD2 matching 10 bases. Per the germline V gene, CDR1 is SGHRS and CDR2 is YFSETQ. V was clipped by 0 bases and J by 2 bases; unmatched bases: 10. This CDR3 contains 18 residues.

The chain has TRBV2 and TRBJ2-7; 7 bases align to TRBD2. The trim removed 5 bases at V and 1 base at J, leaving 11 bases unmatched. This CDR3 is 16 amino acids long. Germline V gene lookup returns CDR1 SNHLY and CDR2 FYNNEI. In DNA, the CDR3 is TGTGCCAGCAGTTCGACGGGATCGGGAGGATCCTACGAGCAGTACTTC. Its protein product is CASSSTGSGGSYEQYF.

V and J are TRBV27 and TRBJ1-5; 8 nucleotides agree with TRBD1. There are 17 residues in the CDR3. Germline V CDR1 and CDR2: MNHEY, SMNVEV (reference sequence). Trimming at V came to 1 base and at J to 5 bases, leaving 10 bases not matched to a gene. CDR3 sequence (DNA): TGTGCCAGCAGTTTATATAGGGGCACAGGGGGAGATCAGCCCCAGCATTTT. The encoded protein is CASSLYRGTGGDQPQHF.

The chain uses TRBV9 and TRBJ2-1; no reliable D call. Germline CDR1 SGDLS, CDR2 YYNGEE. Trimming pared 3 bases from V and 2 bases from J, leaving 9 bases between. CDR3 size: 14 residues. CDR3 loop: CASSAVVPYNEQFF. The CDR3 bases are TGTGCCAGCAGCGCCGTAGTTCCCTACAATGAGCAGTTCTTC.

The chain links TRBV5-1 to TRBJ2-5; 9 positions agree with TRBD1. After removal of 4 bases from V and 5 bases from J, the junction contained 6 bases not matched to a gene. The germline V gene encodes CDR1 SGHRS and CDR2 YFSETQ. The CDR3 contains 14 residues. CDR3 nucleotide sequence: TGCGCCAGCAGCCCGGGACAGGGAGGGGAGACCCAGTACTTC. It translates to CASSPGQGGETQYF.

The V gene is TRBV28, the J gene TRBJ1-5; 10 bases map to TRBD1. The CDR3 extends over 17 amino acids. Germline CDR1 reads MDHEN; CDR2 reads SYDVKM. J lost 1 base, V lost 5 bases, and 8 bases had no gene match. CDR3 coding DNA: TGTGCCAGCAGTGGTGGGACAGGGGCTGACAGCAATCAGCCCCAGCATTTT. Its translation: CASSGGTGADSNQPQHF.

The chain recombines TRBV6-8 with TRBJ2-5; 8 bases align to TRBD1. V lost 2 bases, J lost 1 base, and 15 bases stayed unmatched. This CDR3 is built from 19 residues. The germline CDR1 and CDR2 sequences are MNHGY and SAAAGT. CDR3 protein: CASSYPPGQGPESQETQYF. Here the CDR3 DNA reads TGTGCCAGCAGTTACCCCCCCGGACAGGGCCCAGAAAGCCAAGAGACCCAGTACTTC.

The genes are TRBV13 and TRBJ2-5, with D possibly TRBD1 on 5 matching bases. The CDR3 is made up of 13 amino acids. Trimming cost V 2 bases and J 5 bases, with 9 bases left between them. The germline V gene has CDR1 PRHDT and CDR2 FYEKMQ (reference sequence). The CDR3 sequence: CASSLPGLETQYF. The CDR3 DNA reads as TGTGCCAGCAGCTTACCAGGGTTGGAGACCCAGTACTTC.

This clone was detected once. The chain couples TRBV7-2 to TRBJ2-4; 9 nucleotides line up with TRBD1. Germline V CDR1 and CDR2: SGHTA, FQGNSA. The junction had 4 bases not matched to a gene; V was cut back by 5 bases and J by 2 bases. The CDR3 is made up of 15 amino acids. As DNA, the CDR3 is TGTGCCAGCAGCGTAACAGGGGGCACCAAAAACATTCAGTACTTC. This gives the protein CASSVTGGTKNIQYF.

This chain connects TRBV28 to TRBJ1-2, with D possibly TRBD1 on 5 matching bases. Germline V CDR1 and CDR2: MDHEN, SYDVKM. This CDR3 contains 12 residues. Trimming cost V 8 bases and J 5 bases, with 12 bases left between them. CDR3 sequence (DNA): TGTGCCAGCTTTCGGGGGGAGTATGGCTACACCTTC. Amino acid sequence: CASFRGEYGYTF.

The rearrangement links TRBV5-1 to TRBJ2-2; 9 nucleotides align to TRBD2. Germline values: CDR1 SGHRS, CDR2 YFSETQ. J gave up 0 bases and V 9 bases, and 9 bases lay outside the gene matches. The CDR3 contains 16 residues. The CDR3 bases are TGCGCCACGACGTCGGCGGGAGGGACGAACACCGGGGAGCTGTTTTTT. Its protein product is CATTSAGGTNTGELFF.

The chain couples TRBV19 to TRBJ2-5; 7 positions match TRBD1. J lost 5 bases, V lost 9 bases, and 9 bases had no gene match. The length of the CDR3 is 13 residues. The germline CDR1 and CDR2 sequences are LNHDA and SQIVND (reference sequence). The CDR3 coding sequence is TGTGCCAGCCTGGGACAGTTGGGGGAGACCCAGTACTTC. The encoded protein is CASLGQLGETQYF. The variable domain in full, with the rest retrieved from reference TRBV19 and TRBJ2-5, is DGGITQSPKYLFRKEGQNVTLSCEQNLNHDAMYWYRQDPGQGLRLIYYSQIVNDFQKGDIAEGYSVSREKKESFPLTVTSAQKNPTAFYLCASLGQLGETQYFGPGTRLLVL.

This clone has a handful of counts. The rearrangement links TRBV28 to TRBJ1-3; possibly TRBD1 for D (5 bases). Germline-derived CDR1 and CDR2 are MDHEN and SYDVKM. The CDR3 has 18 amino acids. V was shortened by 3 bases and J by 0 bases, with 18 bases between the two germline ends. The CDR3 loop is CASSLGPSAGRSGNTIYF. DNA of the CDR3: TGTGCCAGCAGTTTGGGACCCAGTGCGGGACGCTCTGGAAACACCATATATTTT. Based on the CDR3 plus reference TRBV28 and TRBJ1-3, the full variable domain is DVKVTQSSRYLVKRTGEKVFLECVQDMDHENMFWYRQDPGLGLRLIYFSYDVKMKEKGDIPEGYSVSREKKERFSLILESASTNQTSMYLCASSLGPSAGRSGNTIYFGEGSWLTVV.

The chain has TRBV5-4 and TRBJ2-3, with TRBD1 as a possible D gene (5 bases). Trimming stripped 2 bases from V and 0 bases from J, with 10 bases between. Germline V gives CDR1 SGHNT, CDR2 YYREEE (reference sequence). The CDR3 extends over 15 amino acids. CDR3 in amino acids: CASSFWGGSTDTQYF. The CDR3 DNA sequence: TGTGCCAGCAGCTTTTGGGGCGGTAGCACAGATACGCAGTATTTT.

V is TRBV19 and J is TRBJ1-5; D perhaps matches TRBD1 (6 bases). Germline CDR1 reads LNHDA; CDR2 reads SQIVND (reference sequence). The CDR3 consists of 13 residues. Trimming cost V 6 bases and J 6 bases, with 12 bases left between them. CDR3 region: CASRPRGAQPQHF. The CDR3 DNA sequence: TGTGCCAGTAGGCCCCGGGGGGCTCAGCCCCAGCATTTT.

The chain recombines TRBV5-1 with TRBJ2-7; 7 bases are shared with TRBD1. The CDR3 is 14 amino acids. Germline CDR1 SGHRS, CDR2 YFSETQ. J gave up 2 bases and V 4 bases, and 6 bases lay outside the gene matches. The CDR3 region has the DNA TGCGCCAGCAGCACCTCCGGGACAGCCTACGAGCAGTACTTC. Translation: CASSTSGTAYEQYF.

The V and J genes are TRBV10-3 and TRBJ2-5; D remains ambiguous. Germline CDR1 and CDR2: ENHRY and SYGVKD. The CDR3 consists of 15 residues. V was cut by 2 bases and J by 0 bases, with 10 bases left in between. This chain's CDR3 is CAISEQVGNQETQYF. CDR3 nucleotides: TGTGCCATCAGTGAGCAGGTGGGCAACCAAGAGACCCAGTACTTC.

The CDR3, as DNA: TGTGCCAGCAGAAAACCGGGACAGGGAGTCTATGGCTACACCTTC. This codes for CASRKPGQGVYGYTF. V gene TRBV28 combines with J gene TRBJ1-2, with 9 bases that match TRBD1. Germline V gene data show CDR1 as MDHEN and CDR2 as SYDVKM. V lost 6 bases to trimming and J lost 4 bases; unmatched junction nucleotides: 9. There are 15 residues in the CDR3.

The chain joins TRBV4-2 to TRBJ2-7; a weak D match, TRBD2 (5 bases). CDR3 length equals 14 residues. V was trimmed by 1 base and J by 1 base, leaving 8 bases between them. From germline, CDR1 is LGHNA and CDR2 YNFKEQ. The CDR3 loop reads CASSQGTDSYEQYF. Written as DNA, the CDR3 is TGTGCCAGCAGCCAAGGGACTGATTCCTACGAGCAGTACTTC.

This clone has a single count. This chain connects TRBV9 to TRBJ2-3; 9 nucleotides line up with TRBD2. Losses at the gene ends were 4 bases for V and 2 bases for J; bases not matched to a gene: 8. The CDR3 spans 16 residues. Germline V CDR1 and CDR2: SGDLS, YYNGEE. The CDR3: CASSPRAGGNTDTQYF. CDR3 DNA: TGTGCCAGCAGCCCCCGAGCGGGGGGTAACACAGATACGCAGTATTTT.

The chain has TRBV2 and TRBJ2-7, with 7 bases fitting TRBD1. The CDR3 has 14 residues. Germline assignment: CDR1 SNHLY and CDR2 FYNNEI. The ends lost 6 bases at V and 2 bases at J; junction bases unmatched: 7. CDR3 DNA sequence: TGTGCCAGCAGGGAGACAGGGTTCGCCTACGAGCAGTACTTC. Translation gives CASRETGFAYEQYF.

The table lists this clone with a count of one. The genes are TRBV2 and TRBJ1-1; D is possibly TRBD1 (5 bases). Trimming took 9 bases from V and 3 from J, leaving 14 bases between them. The germline CDR1 and CDR2 sequences are SNHLY and FYNNEI. The CDR3 is 13 residues long. For the CDR3, the DNA is TGTGCCAGGGTGGGGGGTGAGGACACTGAAGCTTTCTTT. It yields the protein CARVGGEDTEAFF. Full variable domain (missing parts from reference TRBV2 and TRBJ1-1): EPEVTQTPSHQVTQMGQEVILRCVPISNHLYFYWYRQILGQKVEFLVSFYNNEISEKSEIFDDQFSVERPDGSNFTLKIRSTKLEDSAMYFCARVGGEDTEAFFGQGTRLTVV.